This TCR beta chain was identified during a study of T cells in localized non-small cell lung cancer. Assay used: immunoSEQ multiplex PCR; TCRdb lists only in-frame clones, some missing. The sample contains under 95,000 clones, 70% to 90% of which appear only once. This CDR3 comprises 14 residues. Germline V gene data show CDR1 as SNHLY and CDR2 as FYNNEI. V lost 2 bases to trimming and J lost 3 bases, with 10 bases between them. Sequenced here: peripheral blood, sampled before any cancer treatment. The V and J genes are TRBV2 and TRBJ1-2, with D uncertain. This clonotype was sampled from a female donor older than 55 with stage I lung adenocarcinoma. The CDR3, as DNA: TGTGCCAGCAGTGAAAGGTACTCAGACTATGGCTACACCTTC. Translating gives CASSERYSDYGYTF.